A single T cell receptor beta chain is shown here with its context. Per the study methods: By means of reference gene primer amplification, nucleated cell counts were estimated. Sequencing was performed with immunoSEQ multiplex PCR; in TCRdb, only in-frame clones are kept and a portion is missing. V and J calls and clone size are given by that table; D and trimming were obtained from the DNA. This table holds under 65,000 clones, around nine tenths found once. The data were taken from a study of blood T cell repertoires in COVID-19. Across the study: The United States, Italy and Spain provided the acute and convalescent COVID-19 samples. The cDNA or gDNA used as material had been derived from T cells, B-cell-depleted T cells, or PBMCs.

Sequenced sample: peripheral blood. The receptor's source is a woman older than 75 with active COVID-19.

CDR3 coding DNA: TGCGCCAGCAGCTTGGCAGGGGGCGGCACTGAAGCTTTCTTT. Its protein is CASSLAGGGTEAFF. The gene calls are TRBV5-1 and TRBJ1-1, with TRBD1 identical over 8 bases. The V gene end was trimmed by 0 bases and the J gene end by 4 bases; junction bases not matched to a gene: 2. Germline CDR1 reads SGHRS; CDR2 reads YFSETQ. The CDR3 length is 14 residues.